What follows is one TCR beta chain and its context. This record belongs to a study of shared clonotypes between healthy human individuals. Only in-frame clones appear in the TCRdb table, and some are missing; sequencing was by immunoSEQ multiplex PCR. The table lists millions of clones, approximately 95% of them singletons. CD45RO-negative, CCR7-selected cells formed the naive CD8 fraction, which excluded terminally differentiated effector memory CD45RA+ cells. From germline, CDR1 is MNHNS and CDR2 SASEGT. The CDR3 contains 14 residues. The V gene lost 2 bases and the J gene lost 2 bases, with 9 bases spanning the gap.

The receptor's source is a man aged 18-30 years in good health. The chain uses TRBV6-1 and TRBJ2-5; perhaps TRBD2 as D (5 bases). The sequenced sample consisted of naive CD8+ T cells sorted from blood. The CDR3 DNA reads TGTGCCAGCAGTGAACGGACTGTACAAGAGACCCAGTACTTC. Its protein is CASSERTVQETQYF.